This TCR beta chain was documented in a study of blood T cells in healthy people across ages. Study results and caveats: The lack of PBMC sorting stopped any conclusive naive versus antigen-experienced comparison.

The CDR3 contains 15 residues. V shed 5 bases and J shed 4 bases, with 18 bases lying between them. The germline CDR1 and CDR2 sequences are SGHTA and FQGNSA. Comments on this clonotype: The antigen remains undetermined.

A sample-barcoded 5' primer and a J-beta primer mix were used in a second PCR of about 6 to 11 cycles. A single record per CDR3 protein comes from TCRdb applying MiXCR to the 5' RACE reads. Of about 800,000 distinct CDR3 sequences in the sample, more than 20% were seen once. This sample also belongs to another study, concerning T cells of mothers and their children. From that second work: Study donors consisted of a few healthy Caucasian mothers and their six children.

Sequencing was carried out using blood. This chain links TRBV7-2 with TRBJ2-7; a possible D gene is TRBD2 (7 bases). The origin of this receptor is a boy between 10 and 17 years old in good health. CDR3 nucleotides: TGTGCCAGCAGCCCCATAGGGGGGGGTTCTTACGAGCAGTACTTC. It translates to CASSPIGGGSYEQYF.